These T cell receptor beta chains were read from a single sample in a study of cytomegalovirus exposure and HLA in healthy donors. The repertoire was sequenced with immunoSEQ multiplex PCR; TCRdb's copy has only in-frame clones and lacks some. The repertoire holds about 150,000 clones, with approximately 80% as singletons. Sequencing was performed on PBMCs. The receptors were gathered from a male donor in good health and CMV-seronegative. Each CDR3 is given with its conserved first and last residue. A D gene is named only where the DNA matches it firmly. A clone size is listed for some rows: how often the clone was seen (once, few, many), or a class if it is expanded.

abundance | j_gene | v_gene | d_gene | CDR3nt | CDR3aa
. | TRBJ1-6 | TRBV7-9 | . | TGTTCCAGCAGTCAGGGGAATTCACCCCTCCACTTT | CSSSQGNSPLHF
. | TRBJ1-2 | TRBV7-8 | TRBD1 | TGTGCCAGCAGCTTAGGGGACAGGGTCTATGGCTACACCTTC | CASSLGDRVYGYTF
. | TRBJ1-1 | TRBV11-3 | . | TGTGCCAGCAGCTTACTGACTGAAGCTTTCTTT | CASSLLTEAFF
. | TRBJ2-5 | TRBV28 | TRBD2 | TGTGCCAGCAAAAGGACTAGCGGGAGCGAGACCCAGTACTTC | CASKRTSGSETQYF
. | TRBJ2-4 | TRBV28 | TRBD2 | TGTGCCAGCAGTCCCGGGACTAGCGGGGCCCTTTGGTACTTC | CASSPGTSGALWYF
. | TRBJ1-1 | TRBV28 | TRBD1 | TGTGCCAGCAGTTGGGACAGAGCGAACACTGAAGCTTTCTTT | CASSWDRANTEAFF
. | TRBJ2-1 | TRBV27 | . | TGTGCCAGCAGTTTTCTAGGGGGCAATGAGCAGTTCTTC | CASSFLGGNEQFF
. | TRBJ2-1 | TRBV27 | TRBD2 | TGTGCCAGCAGTTTAATCGCGGGAGAGAAATACAATGAGCAGTTCTTC | CASSLIAGEKYNEQFF
. | TRBJ2-2 | TRBV19 | TRBD2 | TGTGCCAGTAGTATCGCGGGGGGACTAGCTGCCGGGGAGCTGTTTTTT | CASSIAGGLAAGELFF
few | TRBJ2-1 | TRBV6-5 | TRBD2 | TGTGCCAGCAGTTTTTTGCGGGGGGGCCGCTACAATGAGCAGTTCTTC | CASSFLRGGRYNEQFF
. | TRBJ2-1 | TRBV18 | . | TGTGCCAGCTCACCCCTTCCCGCGGGACCTCCCAATGAGCAGTTCTTC | CASSPLPAGPPNEQFF
. | TRBJ2-7 | TRBV7-2 | TRBD2 | TGTGCCAGCAGCTTAGGGGGTCTAGCGGGTGTCCGTGAGCAGTACTTC | CASSLGGLAGVREQYF
. | TRBJ2-1 | TRBV5-1 | TRBD2 | TGCGCCAGCAGCTTGGGACTAGCCTATGAGCAGTTCTTC | CASSLGLAYEQFF
once | TRBJ2-3 | TRBV6-1 | TRBD1 | TGTGCCAGCAGTGGGGGACAGGGGGAAAACACAGATACGCAGTATTTT | CASSGGQGENTDTQYF
. | TRBJ1-1 | TRBV6-4 | . | TGTGCCAGCAGTGACGCGGGACTCCCGAACACTGAAGCTTTCTTT | CASSDAGLPNTEAFF
. | TRBJ1-3 | TRBV6-5 | . | TGTGCCAGCAGTCCGCGATCAACCTCTGGAAACACCATATATTTT | CASSPRSTSGNTIYF
. | TRBJ2-7 | TRBV19 | TRBD1 | TGTGCCAGTAGTACCGGGACAGGGGCCTACGAGCAGTACTTC | CASSTGTGAYEQYF
. | TRBJ1-4 | TRBV4-3 | . | TGCGCCAGCAGCCAAGATGAGTTCGGAGCAACTAATGAAAAACTGTTTTTT | CASSQDEFGATNEKLFF
. | TRBJ2-3 | TRBV28 | . | TGTGCCAGCAGTCGTCGTATGTTAACAGATACGCAGTATTTT | CASSRRMLTDTQYF
. | TRBJ1-4 | TRBV5-1 | . | TGCGCCAGCAGCTTAAGGGGCGCGGAAAAACTGTTTTTT | CASSLRGAEKLFF
once | TRBJ2-1 | TRBV7-9 | . | TGTGCCAGCAGCAACCCCCGACAGGAATTTATCAATGAGCAGTTCTTC | CASSNPRQEFINEQFF
. | TRBJ2-7 | TRBV2 | . | TGTGCCAGCGTCGTTGCCAGTGCCTACGAGCAGTACTTC | CASVVASAYEQYF
. | TRBJ2-5 | TRBV5-4 | TRBD2 | TGTGCCAGCAGCTTGGTAGCGGGAGGGATTTCAGAGACCCAGTACTTC | CASSLVAGGISETQYF
. | TRBJ2-6 | TRBV27 | . | TGTGCCAGCAGAGGACAGCTTAGCTCTGGGGCCAACGTCCTGACTTTC | CASRGQLSSGANVLTF
. | TRBJ1-4 | TRBV6-1 | . | TGTGCCAGCAGCGCCGCGGGGGGCCGGGGTGAAAAACTGTTTTTT | CASSAAGGRGEKLFF
. | TRBJ2-5 | TRBV6-5 | . | TGTGCCAGCACTGACCTAGGGACTTTCCCAACGACCCAGTACTTC | CASTDLGTFPTTQYF
. | TRBJ1-1 | TRBV9 | . | TGTGCCAGCAGAGGACAGAACACTGAAGCTTTCTTT | CASRGQNTEAFF
once | TRBJ1-6 | TRBV28 | . | TGTGCCAGCAGTTTTTCGGGTTCACCCCTCCACTTT | CASSFSGSPLHF